This entry describes one T cell receptor beta chain. It has no known antigen specificity. No per-base quality is available; no much larger clone lies one base away. This sample stems from a study of T cells in Graves' hyperthyroidism and ophthalmopathy (dated by TCRdb to about 2019). For the study in its entirety: Peripheral blood was collected at initial diagnosis, before any treatment. Whether ophthalmopathy could be predicted prospectively was tested in an independent validation cohort made up of approximately 19 hyperthyroidism patients plus 17 patients who later progressed to ophthalmopathy. After blood sampling, hyperthyroidism patients were treated with methimazole at a starting dose of 30 mg daily, and ophthalmopathy patients were treated with high-dose intravenous methylprednisolone. In addition, the study compared T-cell repertoires in thyroid tissue and in blood from about 6 Graves' hyperthyroidism patients. The roughly 100 discovery patients were randomly split 7:3 into training and test sets. According to the paper, TCR Vbeta CDR3 sequencing was carried out on around 140 peripheral blood samples, which came from under 50 ophthalmopathy, fewer than 80 hyperthyroidism and roughly 17 progressor patients. To identify distinguishing TCR V-J signatures, a discovery cohort of roughly 100 patients was used, comprising 40 to 45 with Graves' ophthalmopathy and around 60 with stable Graves' hyperthyroidism. Here is what the overall study found, with its caveats: Sample size was not statistically predetermined, and blinding of investigators to group allocation was not performed. In validation, progression to ophthalmopathy was predicted by the model with nearly 71% sensitivity and 72.22% specificity, a median of around 6.5 months before onset. Blood samples also contained most of the expanded thyroid clonotypes (frequency above 0.001), which suggests that blood repertoires may reflect thyroid immune responses. Ophthalmopathy was separated from stable hyperthyroidism by a 13 V-J signature model, with approximately 90% sensitivity and about 84% specificity obtained in cross-validation and 80%/75% obtained in testing.

Amplification of TCR beta CDR3 regions was carried out from RNA transcripts. For the first round of RT-PCR on the TCR CDR3, the HTBI primer set was used together with the Qiagen OneStep RT-PCR kit. Libraries were constructed in a second round of multiplex PCR, after which size selection and purification were performed. Sequencing of the libraries was done on an Illumina HiSeq2000 using paired-end 100 bp reads. As for the authors' bioinformatics: SOAPnuke was used to process the raw data, removing reads that contained adapters or uncalled bases, had a mean Phred below 15, or lacked an exact match to the constant primer or identifier. COPE v1.2.5 was used to merge the high-quality paired reads, and each unique nucleotide sequence was defined as a clonotype. MiTCR v1.1 was used to align the clonotypes against IMGT TRBV, TRBD and TRBJ reference segments. The analysis included only V-J combinations with a frequency above 0.0001, which together covered approximately 99% of the repertoires. The TCS score was defined as the ratio of F50 (clonal expansion) to E x V (chaos), calculated using BLOSUM62-based TCRdist between CDR3 peptides within each V-J. Welch's t-statistics and random forest reduced 500 to 550 V-J features to 10 to 15, which were used in a naive Bayes classifier (R e1071). TCRdb passed the public sequencing reads through fastp at Q25 and MiXCR, retaining productive beta sequences. Rows merge per CDR3 protein into single entries with the most common DNA and genes. The V and J calls here are based on TCRdb, not the publication. The sample table lists around 300,000 distinct CDR3 sequences, about 14% of them with a count of one. The ten largest clones represent around 23% of the sample.

Measured from the cysteine to the phenylalanine, the CDR3 is 14 residues long. Of the read, only the CDR3 DNA is kept; its 42 bases are in frame from base 1. CDR1 and CDR2, looked up from the germline V gene, are SGHVS and FNYEAQ. The trim is 4 bases for V and 7 bases for J, with a gap of 16 bases between the germline ends. Graves' hyperthyroidism was defined as stable when no progression to ophthalmopathy occurred over 18 months of follow-up. Hyperthyroidism patients were newly diagnosed, had a disease duration of under 2 months, and were aged 18 to 65 years. Exclusion was applied to patients with uncontrolled infections, other autoimmune diseases, pregnancy or lactation. Clinical symptoms, serum thyroxine and TRAb, thyroid ultrasound, and orbital computed tomography formed the basis for the diagnoses. PBMCs were separated from 7.5 to 10 ml of fresh peripheral blood using Ficoll-Paque density gradient centrifugation. Total RNA was extracted with Trizol reagent, and quality was checked on an Agilent 2100 Bioanalyzer.

The source is a woman under 40 with Graves' hyperthyroidism. Sequenced sample: blood. This chain joins TRBV7-6 to TRBJ2-5; TRBD1 is possibly the D segment (6 matching bases). In nucleotides, the sequence is TGTGCCAGCAGCTCCACAGGGAAGGCTGTGACCCAGTACTTC. The translation is CASSSTGKAVTQYF.